Presented here are 17 T cell receptor beta chains from one specimen sequenced in a study of blood T cell repertoires in COVID-19 (dated by TCRdb to 2020 to 2021). Library preparation employed the immunoSEQ multiplex PCR assay. TCRdb took this table from immuneACCESS and kept in-frame rearrangements with V and J called. Such tables lack part of the clones; where checked against another copy, unresolved V genes explain under half of the gap, and the rest is unexplained. The sample table shows under 200,000 clones, and 88% are seen once. The ten largest clonotypes hold approximately 6% of the sample. Input material: peripheral blood. These receptors were obtained from a man aged 40-55 years with active or convalescent COVID-19.

V is TRBV2 and J is TRBJ1-1; 9 bases map to TRBD1. CDR1 and CDR2 from the germline V gene are SNHLY and FYNNEI. Germline trimming cut 5 bases from V and 0 bases from J; bases unmatched to any gene: 4. The CDR3 runs 15 residues. In DNA form, the CDR3 reads TGTGCCAGCAGTAGGGACAGGGACATGAACACTGAAGCTTTCTTT. It encodes CASSRDRDMNTEAFF.

The CDR3 protein is CASRGPAAMEKLFF. In nucleotides, the CDR3 is TGTGCCAGCAGGGGGCCGGCAGCGATGGAAAAACTGTTTTTT. The chain joins TRBV13 to TRBJ1-4; D is possibly TRBD1 (5 bases). Germline lookup yields CDR1 PRHDT and CDR2 FYEKMQ (reference sequence). The CDR3 is 14 residues long. The V end was cut by 6 bases, the J end by 8 bases, with 16 bases between.

The genes are TRBV5-1 and TRBJ1-2, with D perhaps TRBD1 (5 bases). Germline V lookup: CDR1 SGHRS, CDR2 YFSETQ. This CDR3 spans 15 amino acids. V was trimmed by 0 bases and J by 2 bases, leaving 11 bases between them. CDR3 bases: TGCGCCAGCAGCTTGGCAACAGGAACCAACTATGGCTACACCTTC. Its translation is CASSLATGTNYGYTF.

V is TRBV6-1 and J is TRBJ2-3; TRBD2 aligns across 11 bases. The germline CDR1 and CDR2 sequences are MNHNS and SASEGT. This CDR3 has 19 residues. Germline trimming cut 1 base from V and 1 base from J; bases unmatched to any gene: 10. The CDR3 bases are TGTGCCAGCAGTGAAGGGTGGGGACTAGCGGATTATCGCACAGATACGCAGTATTTT. It yields the protein CASSEGWGLADYRTDTQYF.

The CDR3 DNA follows: TGTGCCAGCAGCTTACAGGTCTCCTACAATGAGCAGTTCTTC. Residues: CASSLQVSYNEQFF. V and J are TRBV7-8 and TRBJ2-1; D not certain. Germline CDR1 and CDR2: SGHVS and FQNEAQ. This CDR3 contains 14 residues. V shed 2 bases and J shed 0 bases, with 5 bases lying between them. Combining the CDR3 with reference TRBV7-8 and TRBJ2-1 gives the whole variable domain GAGVSQSPRYKVAKRGQDVALRCDPISGHVSLFWYQQALGQGPEFLTYFQNEAQLDKSGLPSDRFFAERPEGSVSTLKIQRTQQEDSAVYLCASSLQVSYNEQFFGPGTRLTVL.

V is TRBV3-1 (or the pseudogene TRBV3-2) and J is TRBJ1-1; D is possibly TRBD1 (6 bases). The CDR3 loop spans 16 amino acids. Germline CDR1 reads LGHDT; CDR2 reads YNNKEL (reference sequence). With 1 base removed from V and 4 bases from J, the gap between germline ends came to 16 bases. The CDR3 region is CASSQARTGFGTEAFF. For the CDR3, the DNA is TGTGCCAGCAGCCAAGCCAGAACAGGGTTTGGCACTGAAGCTTTCTTT.

This clone is a singleton in its sample. This chain joins TRBV21-1 and TRBJ2-1; TRBD2, the D gene given by the table, was not confirmed from the DNA. TRBV21-1 is noted as a pseudogene. The CDR3 runs 19 residues. CDR3 in amino acids: CASSKGLAGGNLIDNEQFF. The CDR3 nucleotides are TGTGCCAGCAGCAAGGGACTAGCGGGAGGTAACTTAATTGACAATGAGCAGTTCTTC.

Here the CDR3 reads CASSQAPTGGYEQYF. As DNA, the CDR3 is TGCGCCAGCAGCCAAGCGCCGACAGGGGGCTACGAGCAGTACTTC. The chain joins TRBV4-1 to TRBJ2-7, with 9 bases fitting TRBD1. Losses at the gene ends were 1 base for V and 3 bases for J; bases not matched to a gene: 4. CDR1 is MGHRA and CDR2 is YSYEKL in the germline V gene. The CDR3 runs to 15 residues.

The V and J genes are TRBV5-5 and TRBJ1-5, with a tentative D call TRBD1 (5 bases). The germline V and J ends were trimmed by 4 bases and 2 bases, with 13 bases remaining between them. The germline V gene has CDR1 SGHKS and CDR2 YYEKEE (reference sequence). The CDR3 loop spans 15 amino acids. CDR3 sequence: CASSAQGSGNQPQHF. DNA for the CDR3: TGTGCCAGCAGCGCGCAGGGAAGCGGCAATCAGCCCCAGCATTTT.

The V and J genes are TRBV28 and TRBJ2-1; 8 bases align to TRBD1. The CDR3 length is 14 residues. V dropped 4 bases and J dropped 4; count of bases not matched to a gene: 3. CDR1 and CDR2 from the germline V gene are MDHEN and SYDVKM. The CDR3 loop reads CASSYRGRYNEQFF. CDR3 bases: TGTGCCAGCAGTTACAGGGGGAGATACAATGAGCAGTTCTTC.

The chain uses TRBV5-5 and TRBJ2-7; tentative D call: TRBD2 (6 bases). Deletions cut 1 base from V and 3 bases from J, with 17 bases between. This CDR3 is 16 amino acids long. Germline CDR1 reads SGHKS; CDR2 reads YYEKEE (reference sequence). CDR3 bases: TGTGCCAGCAGCTTGCAGACTAGGGAAGTGGTCTACGAGCAGTACTTC. As protein: CASSLQTREVVYEQYF.

V and J are TRBV28 and TRBJ1-2; 7 bases fit TRBD1. The CDR3 is 12 amino acids. Trimming at V came to 4 bases and at J to 6 bases, leaving 2 bases not matched to a gene. Germline V gene sequence: CDR1 MDHEN, CDR2 SYDVKM. The CDR3 DNA reads TGTGCCAGCAGTTCGCAGGGGGATGGCTACACCTTC. This encodes CASSSQGDGYTF.

CDR3 in amino acids: CASSLAENSPLHF. The CDR3 coding sequence is TGTGCCAGCAGCTTAGCAGAGAATTCACCCCTCCACTTT. The chain joins TRBV7-2 to TRBJ1-6; D gene uncertain. Germline lookup yields CDR1 SGHTA and CDR2 FQGNSA. The CDR3 runs to 13 residues. V lost 0 bases to trimming and J lost 7 bases, with 4 bases between them.

Of note for this clone: At the DNA level, this CDR3 is encoded by other sequences in the same sample as well. The J gene is TRBJ1-1, the V gene TRBV6-2 or TRBV6-3, with D tentatively TRBD1 (6 bases). Germline-derived CDR1 and CDR2 are MNHEY and SVGEGT. This CDR3 comprises 14 residues. The germline V and J ends were trimmed by 0 bases and 2 bases, with 7 bases remaining between them. The CDR3 loop reads CASSYSTGNTEAFF. The CDR3 DNA sequence: TGTGCCAGCAGTTACTCGACAGGAAACACTGAAGCTTTCTTT.

The chain carries TRBV6-5 and TRBJ1-5; perhaps TRBD1 as D (6 bases). The CDR3 consists of 15 residues. The germline V gene encodes CDR1 MNHEY and CDR2 SVGAGI. The V end lost 8 bases, the J end lost 1 base, and 15 bases lay between the germline ends. Here the CDR3 reads CASGASGTSNQPQHF. CDR3 DNA sequence: TGTGCCAGCGGGGCTTCCGGGACAAGCAATCAGCCCCAGCATTTT.

The rearrangement joins TRBV15 to TRBJ1-5; tentative D call: TRBD1 (6 bases). The CDR3 has 14 amino acids. V dropped 2 bases and J dropped 5 bases, with 10 bases sitting between them. Germline values: CDR1 LNHNV, CDR2 YYDKDF (reference sequence). This CDR3 is CATSRTGSDQPQHF. CDR3 DNA: TGTGCCACCAGCAGAACAGGGAGCGATCAGCCCCAGCATTTT.

V is TRBV7-2 and J is TRBJ1-1; D gene unclear. The germline V gene has CDR1 SGHTA and CDR2 FQGNSA. Trimming stripped 5 bases from V and 5 bases from J, with 15 bases between. The CDR3 covers 14 residues. The chain's CDR3 is CASSQASGRTEAFF. The CDR3 DNA is TGTGCCAGCAGCCAGGCGAGTGGAAGGACTGAAGCTTTCTTT.